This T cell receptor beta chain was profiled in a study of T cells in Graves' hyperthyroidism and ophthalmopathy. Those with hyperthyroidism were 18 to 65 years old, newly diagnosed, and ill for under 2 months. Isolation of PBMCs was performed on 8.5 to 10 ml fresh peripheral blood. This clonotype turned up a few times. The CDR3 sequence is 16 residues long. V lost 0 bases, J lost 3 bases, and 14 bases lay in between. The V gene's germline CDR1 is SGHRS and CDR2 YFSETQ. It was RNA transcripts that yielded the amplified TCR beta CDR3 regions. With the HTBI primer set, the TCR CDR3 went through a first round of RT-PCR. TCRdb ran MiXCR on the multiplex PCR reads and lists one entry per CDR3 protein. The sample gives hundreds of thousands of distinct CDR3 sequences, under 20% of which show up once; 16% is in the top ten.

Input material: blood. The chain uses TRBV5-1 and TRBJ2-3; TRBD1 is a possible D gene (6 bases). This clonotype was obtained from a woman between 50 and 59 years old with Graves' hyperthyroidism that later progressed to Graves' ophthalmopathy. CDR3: CASSLAAGVPTDTQYF. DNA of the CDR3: TGCGCCAGCAGCTTGGCGGCAGGGGTCCCAACAGATACGCAGTATTTT.